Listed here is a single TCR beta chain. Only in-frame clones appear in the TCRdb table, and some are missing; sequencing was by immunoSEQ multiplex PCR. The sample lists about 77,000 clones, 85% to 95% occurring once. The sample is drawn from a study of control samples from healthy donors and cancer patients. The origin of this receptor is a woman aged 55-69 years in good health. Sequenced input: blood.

CDR3 loop: CASTRAGWDNEQFF. In DNA form, the CDR3 reads TGTGCCAGTACCCGGGCAGGGTGGGACAATGAGCAGTTCTTC. The chain employs TRBV19 and TRBJ2-1, with D tentatively TRBD1 (5 bases). There are 14 residues in the CDR3. CDR1 is LNHDA and CDR2 is SQIVND in the germline V gene (reference sequence). Trimming took off 7 bases at V and 5 bases at J, with 15 bases between the two ends.